One and the same sample provided the 23 T cell receptor beta chains below, sequenced in a study of blood T cell repertoires in COVID-19. Measured with immunoSEQ multiplex PCR; TCRdb has only the in-frame clones, and not every one. This table has around 250,000 clones, roughly 80% appearing once. Source material: PBMCs or T cells enriched from blood (not recorded which). These receptors were obtained from a middle-aged man who had been exposed to COVID-19.

The chain recombines TRBV6-1 with TRBJ1-5; D uncertain. CDR3 length: 15 residues. The germline V and J ends were trimmed by 3 bases and 5 bases, with 14 bases remaining between them. Germline CDR1 is MNHNS and CDR2 is SASEGT. In DNA form, the CDR3 reads TGTGCCAGCAGTGACGTTCGCAGGCGATATCAGCCCCAGCATTTT. Translating it yields CASSDVRRRYQPQHF.

CDR3 nucleotides: TGTGCCAGCAGCCTGACAGGGTATGGCTACACCTTC. This translates into CASSLTGYGYTF. The chain recombines TRBV5-6 with TRBJ1-2; the match to TRBD1 covers 7 bases. Trimming cost V 4 bases and J 5 bases; bases outside gene matches: 2. CDR3 length equals 12 residues. Per germline, CDR1 SGHDT and CDR2 YYEEEE.

This clone was detected only once. V is TRBV19 and J is TRBJ1-1, with D maybe TRBD1 (6 bases). V dropped 2 bases and J dropped 7 bases, with 11 bases sitting between them. The CDR3 contains 13 residues. Germline V gives CDR1 LNHDA, CDR2 SQIVND (reference sequence). The CDR3 is CASSIRGYFEAFF. CDR3 sequence (DNA): TGTGCCAGTAGTATAAGGGGGTATTTTGAAGCTTTCTTT.

V and J are TRBV19 and TRBJ1-5, with D possibly TRBD1 on 6 matching bases. CDR3 length equals 14 residues. V lost 6 bases to trimming and J lost 5 bases, with 14 bases between them. Germline-derived CDR1 and CDR2 are LNHDA and SQIVND (reference sequence). CDR3 region: CASRIQGQYQPQHF. CDR3 coding DNA: TGTGCCAGTAGGATACAGGGCCAGTATCAGCCCCAGCATTTT.

The rearrangement uses TRBV7-3 and TRBJ1-1; 7 bases are shared with TRBD1. The CDR3 extends over 13 amino acids. V lost 2 bases and J lost 10; bases outside the gene matches: 7. CDR1 and CDR2 (germline): SGHTA, FQGTGA. DNA of the CDR3: TGTGCCAGCAGCTTAGACAGGGAAGCTTCAGCTTTCTTT. Translating gives CASSLDREASAFF.

The chain is built from TRBV19 and TRBJ2-5, with a possible D match to TRBD1 (6 bases). The CDR3 is made up of 13 amino acids. The germline V gene encodes CDR1 LNHDA and CDR2 SQIVND (reference sequence). V dropped 5 bases and J dropped 3 bases, with 10 bases sitting between them. The CDR3 sequence is CASSSGEKETQYF. The DNA for the CDR3 is TGTGCCAGTAGTTCAGGGGAGAAAGAGACCCAGTACTTC.

The chain recombines TRBV14 with TRBJ1-2; D remains unclear. The germline V gene encodes CDR1 SGHDN and CDR2 FVKESK. The CDR3 is 12 residues long. The ends were cut back, 6 bases at V and 4 bases at J, with 9 bases in the middle. In DNA form, the CDR3 reads TGTGCCAGCAGTCCCCCCTCCTATGGCTACACCTTC. Translated, it gives CASSPPSYGYTF.

The rearrangement links TRBV27 to TRBJ1-6, with D perhaps TRBD1 (5 bases). The CDR3 contains 17 residues. V was cut by 0 bases and J by 14 bases, with 23 bases left in between. CDR1 is MNHEY and CDR2 is SMNVEV in the germline V gene (reference sequence). The CDR3 protein is CASSLSRQAHRGGTLHF. DNA of the CDR3: TGTGCCAGCAGTTTATCGAGGCAGGCCCATAGGGGTGGAACCCTCCACTTT.

This clone was counted a few times. The same CDR3 also results from other DNA sequences found in this sample. This chain connects TRBV27 to TRBJ1-6; 8 bases are shared with TRBD1. Trimming removed 11 bases from V and 7 bases from J; junction bases left unmatched: 7. Germline V gene sequence: CDR1 MNHEY, CDR2 SMNVEV (reference sequence). The CDR3 covers 13 residues. CDR3 sequence (DNA): TGTGCCTCCCGAGGACAGGGCAATTCACCCCTCCACTTT. Amino acids: CASRGQGNSPLHF.

The chain is built from TRBV1 and TRBJ2-5; the D call TRBD2 from the table was never checked on the DNA. TRBV1 is termed a pseudogene. The CDR3 has 14 amino acids. CDR3: CTSSQVVISETQYF. The CDR3 region has the DNA TGCACCAGCAGCCAAGTAGTAATCTCGGAGACCCAGTACTTC.

V gene TRBV5-6 combines with J gene TRBJ1-1; 9 bases are shared with TRBD1. The V gene's germline CDR1 is SGHDT and CDR2 YYEEEE. The J segment lost 5 bases and the V segment lost 0 bases, leaving 8 bases of the junction unmatched. This CDR3 comprises 16 residues. The CDR3 nucleotides read TGTGCCAGCAGCTTGGGCGCGACAGGGGGTGGGACTGAAGCTTTCTTT. It yields the protein CASSLGATGGGTEAFF.

On this clone: Sequence at one end of the junction differs from germline and may be a read error. The chain couples TRBV3-1 (or the pseudogene TRBV3-2) to TRBJ2-7; possible D gene TRBD2, 5 bases. Germline V gene lookup returns CDR1 LGHDT and CDR2 YNNKEL (reference sequence). This CDR3 is 13 amino acids long. The CDR3 sequence: CASSQGRWEFVSF. Written as DNA, the CDR3 is TGTGCCAGCAGCCAAGGTCGTTGGGAGTTCGTGAGCTTC.

This clone was recorded once. The chain is built from TRBV25-1 and TRBJ2-4, with TRBD2 matching over 8 bases. Germline V gene data show CDR1 as MGHDK and CDR2 as SYGVNS. The CDR3 loop spans 15 amino acids. J was trimmed by 0 bases and V by 8 bases; bases with no gene match: 6. The DNA for the CDR3 is TGTGCCAGCGGGGGACTAGACTTAGCCAAAAACATTCAGTACTTC. Translating it yields CASGGLDLAKNIQYF.

The chain carries TRBV9 and TRBJ1-2; D unresolved. The germline gives CDR1 SGDLS, CDR2 YYNGEE. Trimming stripped 5 bases from V and 6 bases from J, with 17 bases between. This CDR3 contains 14 residues. The CDR3 protein is CASSKDQAWDGYTF. Here the CDR3 DNA reads TGTGCCAGCAGTAAAGACCAGGCTTGGGATGGCTACACCTTC.

The chain couples TRBV10-3 to TRBJ2-5, with 12 bases identical to TRBD2. The CDR3 consists of 16 residues. The V gene's germline CDR1 is ENHRY and CDR2 SYGVKD. J was trimmed by 4 bases and V by 0 bases; bases with no gene match: 3. The CDR3: CAISESTSGRRETQYF. The CDR3 DNA reads TGTGCCATCAGTGAGTCCACTAGCGGGAGGCGAGAGACCCAGTACTTC.

This chain uses TRBV5-5 with TRBJ2-2, with D perhaps TRBD1 (6 bases). The length of the CDR3 is 15 residues. V lost 6 bases and J lost 7, with 19 bases in between. Looked up from germline, CDR1 is SGHKS and CDR2 is YYEKEE (reference sequence). CDR3 protein: CASTIVTGFGGELFF. DNA for the CDR3: TGTGCCAGCACCATCGTTACAGGGTTTGGCGGGGAGCTGTTTTTT. The full variable domain, completed using reference TRBV5-5 and TRBJ2-2, is DAGVTQSPTHLIKTRGQQVTLRCSPISGHKSVSWYQQVLGQGPQFIFQYYEKEERGRGNFPDRFSARQFPNYSSELNVNALLLGDSALYLCASTIVTGFGGELFFGEGSRLTVL.

The chain joins TRBV11-3 to TRBJ1-6; D is unclear. V gave up 1 base and J gave up 7 bases, with 8 bases separating them. The length of the CDR3 is 14 residues. Per the germline V gene, CDR1 is SGHNT and CDR2 is YENEEA. CDR3 bases: TGTGCCAGCAGCTTAGTTTTAAAAAATTCACCCCTCCACTTT. Translated, it gives CASSLVLKNSPLHF.

This clone was detected a few times. The chain joins TRBV10-3 to TRBJ1-2; a weak D match, TRBD1 (5 bases). This CDR3 spans 12 amino acids. Per germline, CDR1 ENHRY and CDR2 SYGVKD. V dropped 4 bases and J dropped 6 bases, with 9 bases sitting between them. The CDR3 here is CAISGGVHGYTF. CDR3 nucleotides: TGTGCCATCAGTGGGGGGGTGCATGGCTACACCTTC.

The chain combines TRBV19 with TRBJ2-6; TRBD2 might be the D (5 bases). V was clipped by 10 bases and J by 11 bases, with 21 bases between them. Germline loops: CDR1 LNHDA, CDR2 SQIVND (reference sequence). The CDR3 runs to 14 residues. The CDR3 spells CATREFSSTHVLTF. The CDR3 DNA sequence: TGTGCCACAAGGGAGTTCAGCTCTACCCACGTCCTGACTTTC.

This sequence joins TRBV7-2 and TRBJ2-5, with D unresolved. This CDR3 is 14 amino acids long. Looked up from germline, CDR1 is SGHTA and CDR2 is FQGNSA. The germline V and J ends were trimmed by 1 base and 0 bases, with 6 bases remaining between them. The CDR3 spells CASSLGDYQETQYF. The DNA for the CDR3 is TGTGCCAGCAGCTTAGGAGACTACCAAGAGACCCAGTACTTC.

The chain is built from TRBV27 and TRBJ2-1; D gene ambiguous. V lost 3 bases, J lost 1 base, and 7 bases lay in between. The CDR3 is 14 residues long. The germline V gene encodes CDR1 MNHEY and CDR2 SMNVEV (reference sequence). CDR3 region: CASSLRTSYNEQFF. The CDR3 DNA sequence: TGTGCCAGCAGTTTGCGTACTTCCTACAATGAGCAGTTCTTC.

This sequence joins TRBV10-3 and TRBJ2-1, with 10 bases that match TRBD1. In germline, CDR1 is ENHRY, CDR2 SYGVKD. This CDR3 has 18 residues. V was pared by 2 bases and J by 2 bases, with 9 bases of the junction left unmatched. The CDR3 DNA reads TGTGCCATCAGTGAGCGAACTGACAGGGGGCTCACCTACAATGAGCAGTTCTTC. Its translation is CAISERTDRGLTYNEQFF.

V is TRBV12-3 or TRBV12-4 and J is TRBJ1-4; TRBD1 agrees at 9 bases. V shed 6 bases, J shed 8 bases, and the junction held 4 bases outside the gene matches. The CDR3 is 13 amino acids. The CDR3 region is CASRGQGREKLFF. CDR3 coding DNA: TGTGCCAGCAGGGGACAGGGTAGGGAAAAACTGTTTTTT.